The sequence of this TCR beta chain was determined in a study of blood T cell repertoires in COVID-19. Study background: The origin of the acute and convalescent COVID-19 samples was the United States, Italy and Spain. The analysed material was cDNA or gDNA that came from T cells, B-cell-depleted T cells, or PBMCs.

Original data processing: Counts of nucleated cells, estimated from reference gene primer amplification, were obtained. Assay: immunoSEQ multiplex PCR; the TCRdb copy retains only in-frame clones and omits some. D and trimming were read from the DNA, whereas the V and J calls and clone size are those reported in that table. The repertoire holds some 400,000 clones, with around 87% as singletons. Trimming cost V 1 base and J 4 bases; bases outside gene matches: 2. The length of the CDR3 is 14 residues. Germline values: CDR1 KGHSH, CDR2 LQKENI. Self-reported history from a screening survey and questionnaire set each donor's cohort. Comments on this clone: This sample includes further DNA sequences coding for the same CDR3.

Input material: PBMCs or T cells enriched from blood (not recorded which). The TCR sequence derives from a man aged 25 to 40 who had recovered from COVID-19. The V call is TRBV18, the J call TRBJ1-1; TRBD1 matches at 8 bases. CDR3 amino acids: CASSPQDRGTEAFF. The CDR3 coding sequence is TGTGCCAGCTCACCACAAGACAGGGGCACTGAAGCTTTCTTT.